A single sample gave rise to the 8 T cell receptor beta chains below, sequenced in a study of T-cell memory formation after mild COVID-19. Using its own MiXCR run on the 5' RACE reads, TCRdb lists one record per CDR3 protein. There are about 150,000 distinct CDR3 sequences in the sample; approximately 25% occur only once, and 24% lies in the top ten. Sequencing used PBMCs or a T cell subset sorted from them (not recorded which). The origin of the receptors is an adult woman who had mild COVID-19 (a few samples of this study predate the infection). Cell type and time point are not known.

The chain employs TRBV9 and TRBJ2-5; tentative D call: TRBD1 (5 bases). The CDR3 spans 16 residues. The V gene lost 0 bases and the J gene lost 5 bases, with 17 bases spanning the gap. CDR1 SGDLS and CDR2 YYNGEE come from the germline V gene. The CDR3, as DNA: TGTGCCAGCAGCGTAGGGGAACAGGTGCTCGGGGAGACCCAGTACTTC. Its protein is CASSVGEQVLGETQYF.

J is TRBJ1-2 and V is TRBV24-1; the D is unclear. The CDR3 runs 13 residues. V was trimmed by 9 bases and J by 3 bases, leaving 13 bases between them. CDR1 is KGHDR, CDR2 SFDVKD, per germline. In DNA, the CDR3 is TGTGCCACCTCGGACCCGCACCACTATGGCTACACCTTC. It translates to CATSDPHHYGYTF.

The V gene is TRBV6-2 or TRBV6-3, the J gene TRBJ2-7; perhaps TRBD1 as D (6 bases). CDR3 length equals 16 residues. V lost 2 bases and J lost 2, with 16 bases in between. Germline V gives CDR1 MNHEY, CDR2 SVGEGT. CDR3 sequence reads: CASSYVQGLLPYEQYF. Here the CDR3 DNA reads TGTGCCAGCAGTTACGTACAGGGCCTCCTCCCCTACGAGCAGTACTTC.

The chain recombines TRBV20-1 with TRBJ2-1; D perhaps matches TRBD1 (5 bases). CDR1 DFQATT and CDR2 SNEGSKA come from the germline V gene (reference sequence). The CDR3 sequence is 14 residues long. V shed 3 bases and J shed 0 bases, with 9 bases lying between them. This CDR3 is CSARGLSSYNEQFF. The CDR3, as DNA: TGCAGTGCTAGGGGGCTAAGCTCCTACAATGAGCAGTTCTTC.

This clonotype has only a few counts. The V and J genes are TRBV29-1 and TRBJ2-7; no clear D gene. The germline V gene has CDR1 SQVTM and CDR2 ANQGSEA. With 6 bases removed from V and 3 bases from J, the gap between germline ends came to 9 bases. The CDR3 covers 11 residues. The CDR3 here is CSVRTVYEQYF. CDR3 in DNA: TGCAGCGTGCGGACCGTCTACGAGCAGTACTTC.

This clonotype was picked up a small number of times. The rearrangement links TRBV5-5 to TRBJ1-5; 8 nucleotides align to TRBD1. This CDR3 region has 14 residues. The V gene's germline CDR1 is SGHKS and CDR2 YYEKEE (reference sequence). Unmatched junction bases numbered 4, after V lost 4 bases and J lost 4 bases. The CDR3 DNA sequence: TGTGCCAGCAGCACCGGACAGGGAAATCAGCCCCAGCATTTT. This gives the protein CASSTGQGNQPQHF. The full variable domain, in which reference TRBV5-5 and TRBJ1-5 provide the parts outside the CDR3, is DAGVTQSPTHLIKTRGQQVTLRCSPISGHKSVSWYQQVLGQGPQFIFQYYEKEERGRGNFPDRFSARQFPNYSSELNVNALLLGDSALYLCASSTGQGNQPQHFGDGTRLSIL.

This clonotype was picked up a small number of times. The rearrangement joins TRBV7-8 to TRBJ2-3; 8 nucleotides match TRBD1. Germline CDR1 SGHVS, CDR2 FQNEAQ. This CDR3 is 13 amino acids long. Trimming at V came to 8 bases and at J to 4 bases, leaving 5 bases not matched to a gene. The DNA for the CDR3 is TGTGCCAGCCTGACAGGGGTTGCAGATACGCAGTATTTT. Protein product: CASLTGVADTQYF.

The chain combines TRBV4-3 with TRBJ2-5; unclear D gene. Germline values: CDR1 LGHNA, CDR2 YSLEER. Trimming left V 4 bases short and J 4 bases short, with 13 bases between. This CDR3 contains 14 residues. CDR3 sequence: CASSRISAGETQYF. The CDR3 DNA follows: TGCGCCAGCAGCCGTATATCAGCCGGAGAGACCCAGTACTTC.